One sample yielded the 3 T cell receptor beta chains listed below, sequenced in a study of T cell clonality in common variable immunodeficiency. Sequencing was performed with immunoSEQ multiplex PCR; in TCRdb, only in-frame clones are kept and a portion is missing. Listed for the sample are 39,000 or so clones, none seen a single time. The sequenced sample was peripheral blood mononuclear cells. The receptor set was obtained from a person aged 18-70 years in good health.

The table lists this clone with a few counts. The sequenced fragment ends 3 residues before the CDR3 boundary, so the rest is inferred from the germline J gene. V usage is TRBV7-2 and J usage is TRBJ2-3; D is possibly TRBD1 (7 bases). CDR1 and CDR2 from the germline V gene are SGHTA and FQGNSA. V shed 4 bases and J shed 5 bases, with 16 bases lying between them. The CDR3 sequence is 15 residues long. The part of the CDR3 DNA that was read is TGTGCCAGCAGCTCCCAGTTGCAGGGGGGAGATACG. Translated: CASSSQLQGGDT. The entire CDR3 is CASSSQLQGGDTQYF.

This clone was recorded many times. The DNA read from the CDR3 is TGTGCCAGCAGCTTAGGACAGGGTAGGGGTGGGGCCAACGTC. Its protein product is CASSLGQGRGGANV. The whole CDR3 reads CASSLGQGRGGANVLTF. The chain carries TRBV7-6 and TRBJ2-6; 7 bases are a match to TRBD1. The read ends 3 residues shy of where the CDR3 ends; the end is completed using the germline J gene. In germline, CDR1 is SGHVS, CDR2 FNYEAQ. With V trimmed by 1 base and J by 3 bases, 6 bases remained unmatched. The CDR3 consists of 17 residues.

This clone has a count of ten or more. The CDR3 extends 3 residues past the end of the read, so its final part is completed from the germline J gene. V and J are TRBV30 and TRBJ2-7, with D unclear. The germline gives CDR1 GTSNPN, CDR2 SVGIG (reference sequence). This CDR3 is built from 14 residues. V lost 0 bases to trimming and J lost 0 bases, with 9 bases between them. CDR3 loop: CAWSVRFSSYEQYF. Partial CDR3 DNA: TGTGCCTGGAGTGTAAGGTTCAGCTCCTACGAG.